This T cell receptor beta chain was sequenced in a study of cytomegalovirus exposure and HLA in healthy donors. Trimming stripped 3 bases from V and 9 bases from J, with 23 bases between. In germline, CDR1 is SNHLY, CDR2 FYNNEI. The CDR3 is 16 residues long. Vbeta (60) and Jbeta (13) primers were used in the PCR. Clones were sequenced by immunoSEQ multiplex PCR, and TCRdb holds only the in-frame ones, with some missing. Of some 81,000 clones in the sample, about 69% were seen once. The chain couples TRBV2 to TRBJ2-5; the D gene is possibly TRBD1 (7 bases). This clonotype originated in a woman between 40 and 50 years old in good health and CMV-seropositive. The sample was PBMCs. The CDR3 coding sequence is TGTGCCAGCAGTGAGGAGGGGGCTATACTGCCAAGGGCCCAGTACTTC. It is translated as CASSEEGAILPRAQYF.